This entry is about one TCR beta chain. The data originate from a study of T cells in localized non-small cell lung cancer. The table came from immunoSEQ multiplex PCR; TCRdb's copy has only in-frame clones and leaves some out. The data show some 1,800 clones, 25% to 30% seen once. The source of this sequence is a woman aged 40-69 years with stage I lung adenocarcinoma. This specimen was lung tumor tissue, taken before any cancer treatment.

The chain's CDR3 is CASSPPGVGGYEQYF. CDR3 DNA: TGTGCCAGCTCACCTCCCGGGGTAGGGGGATACGAGCAGTACTTC. The chain joins TRBV18 to TRBJ2-7, with D possibly TRBD1 on 6 matching bases. The CDR3 contains 15 residues. Trimming left V 3 bases short and J 4 bases short, with 16 bases between. Germline CDR1 reads KGHSH; CDR2 reads LQKENI.